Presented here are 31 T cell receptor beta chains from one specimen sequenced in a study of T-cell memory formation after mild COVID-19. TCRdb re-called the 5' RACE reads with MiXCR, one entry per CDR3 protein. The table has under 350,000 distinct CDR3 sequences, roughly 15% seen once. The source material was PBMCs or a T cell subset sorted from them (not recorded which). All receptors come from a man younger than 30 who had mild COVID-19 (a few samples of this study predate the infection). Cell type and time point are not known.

Here the CDR3 DNA reads TGTGCCAGCAGCCAAGTTGCGGACGGACGGGCCAGCTATCAGCCCCAGCATTTT. Protein: CASSQVADGRASYQPQHF. The chain links TRBV4-2 to TRBJ1-5; D is unresolved. CDR1 is LGHNA, CDR2 YNFKEQ, per germline. V was trimmed by 1 base and J by 5 bases, leaving 21 bases between them. The CDR3 spans 18 residues.

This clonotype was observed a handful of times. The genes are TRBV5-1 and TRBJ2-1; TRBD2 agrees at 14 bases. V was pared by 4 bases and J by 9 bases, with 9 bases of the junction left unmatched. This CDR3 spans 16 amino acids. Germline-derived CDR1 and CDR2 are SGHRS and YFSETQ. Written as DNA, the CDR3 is TGCGCCAGCAGCAGGGGACTAGCGGGGGCCGAGAGTGAGCAGTTCTTC. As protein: CASSRGLAGAESEQFF. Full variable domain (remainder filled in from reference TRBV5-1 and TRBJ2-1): KAGVTQTPRYLIKTRGQQVTLSCSPISGHRSVSWYQQTPGQGLQFLFEYFSETQRNKGNFPGRFSGRQFSNSRSEMNVSTLELGDSALYLCASSRGLAGAESEQFFGPGTRLTVL.

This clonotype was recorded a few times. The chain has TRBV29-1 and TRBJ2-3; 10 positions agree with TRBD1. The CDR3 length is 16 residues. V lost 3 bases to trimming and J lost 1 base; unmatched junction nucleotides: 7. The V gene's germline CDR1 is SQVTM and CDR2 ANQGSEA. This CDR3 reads CSVEVWDRGGTDTQYF. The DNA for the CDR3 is TGCAGCGTTGAGGTCTGGGACAGGGGTGGCACAGATACGCAGTATTTT.

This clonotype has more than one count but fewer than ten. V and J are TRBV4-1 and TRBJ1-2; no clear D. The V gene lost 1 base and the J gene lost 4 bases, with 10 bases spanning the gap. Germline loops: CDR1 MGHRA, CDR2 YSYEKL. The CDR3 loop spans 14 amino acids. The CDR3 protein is CASSQGWAGYGYTF. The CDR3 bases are TGCGCCAGCAGCCAAGGGTGGGCGGGCTATGGCTACACCTTC.

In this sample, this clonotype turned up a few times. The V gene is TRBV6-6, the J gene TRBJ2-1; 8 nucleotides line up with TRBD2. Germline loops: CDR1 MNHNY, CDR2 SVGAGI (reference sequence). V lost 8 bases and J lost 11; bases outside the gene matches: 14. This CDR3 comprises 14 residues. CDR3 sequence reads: CASGRSGGQGKQFF. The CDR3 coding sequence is TGTGCCAGCGGCCGGAGCGGGGGACAAGGGAAGCAGTTCTTC.

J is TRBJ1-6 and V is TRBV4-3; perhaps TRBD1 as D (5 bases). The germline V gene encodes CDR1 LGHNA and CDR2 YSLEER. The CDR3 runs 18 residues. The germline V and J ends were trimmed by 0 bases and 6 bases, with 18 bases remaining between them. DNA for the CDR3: TGCGCCAGCAGCCAAGATGAGGGCACTAGGGGAGGTAATTCACCCCTCCACTTT. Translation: CASSQDEGTRGGNSPLHF.

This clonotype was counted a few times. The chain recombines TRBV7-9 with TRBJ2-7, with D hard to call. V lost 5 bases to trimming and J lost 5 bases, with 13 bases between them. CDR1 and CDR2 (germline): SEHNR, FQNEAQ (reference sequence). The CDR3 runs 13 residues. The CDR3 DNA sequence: TGTGCCAGCAGCCTAGATCCCCGGAACGAGCAGTACGTC. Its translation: CASSLDPRNEQYV.

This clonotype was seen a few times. Here the CDR3 reads CASSLALGGIQNIQYF. The CDR3 nucleotides are TGTGCCAGCAGTTTAGCGCTGGGGGGCATCCAAAACATTCAGTACTTC. The J gene is TRBJ2-4, the V gene TRBV12-3 or TRBV12-4; either TRBD1 or TRBD2 may fit D (6 bases each). The ends were cut back, 0 bases at V and 5 bases at J, with 14 bases in the middle. This CDR3 is 16 amino acids long.

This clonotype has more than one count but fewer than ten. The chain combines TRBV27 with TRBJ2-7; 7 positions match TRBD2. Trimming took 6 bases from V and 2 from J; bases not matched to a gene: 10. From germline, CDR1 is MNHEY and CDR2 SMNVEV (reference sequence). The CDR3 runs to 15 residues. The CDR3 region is CASRVGGTAAYEQYF. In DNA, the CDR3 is TGTGCCAGCAGGGTGGGGGGGACGGCAGCCTACGAGCAGTACTTC.

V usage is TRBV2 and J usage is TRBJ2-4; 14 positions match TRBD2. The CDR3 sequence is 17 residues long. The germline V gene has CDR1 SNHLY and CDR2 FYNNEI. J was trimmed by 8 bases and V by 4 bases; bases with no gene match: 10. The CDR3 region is CASSAGLAGGSRDIQYF. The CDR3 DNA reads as TGTGCCAGCAGTGCAGGACTAGCGGGGGGCTCGAGGGACATTCAGTACTTC.

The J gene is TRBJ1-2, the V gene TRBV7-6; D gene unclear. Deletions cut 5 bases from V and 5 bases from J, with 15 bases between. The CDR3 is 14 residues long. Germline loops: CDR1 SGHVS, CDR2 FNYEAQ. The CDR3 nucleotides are TGTGCCAGCAGCAATAGAGCTGGGCCATATGGCTACACCTTC. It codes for CASSNRAGPYGYTF.

CDR3 loop: CASRAGRIPFGYTF. The CDR3 bases are TGTGCCAGCAGGGCAGGGAGGATTCCGTTTGGCTACACCTTC. The V gene is TRBV12-3 or TRBV12-4, the J gene TRBJ1-2, with D maybe TRBD1 (5 bases). The CDR3 is 14 amino acids. V gave up 6 bases and J gave up 7 bases, with 18 bases separating them.

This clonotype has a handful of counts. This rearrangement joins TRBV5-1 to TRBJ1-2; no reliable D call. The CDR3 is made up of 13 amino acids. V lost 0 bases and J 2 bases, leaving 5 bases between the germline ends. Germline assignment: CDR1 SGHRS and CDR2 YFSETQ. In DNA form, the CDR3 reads TGCGCCAGCAGCTTGGCCGAGAACTATGGCTACACCTTC. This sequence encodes CASSLAENYGYTF.

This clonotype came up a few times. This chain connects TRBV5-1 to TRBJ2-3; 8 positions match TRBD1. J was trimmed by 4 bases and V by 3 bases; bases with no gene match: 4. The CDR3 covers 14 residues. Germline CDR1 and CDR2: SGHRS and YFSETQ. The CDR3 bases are TGCGCCAGCAGCTCGACAGGGGATGCAGATACGCAGTATTTT. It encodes CASSSTGDADTQYF.

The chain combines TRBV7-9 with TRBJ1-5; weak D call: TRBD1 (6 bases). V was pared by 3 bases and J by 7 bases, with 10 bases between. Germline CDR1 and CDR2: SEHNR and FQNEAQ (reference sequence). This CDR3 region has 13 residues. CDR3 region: CASSFTGAQPQHF. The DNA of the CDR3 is TGTGCCAGCAGCTTCACGGGGGCGCAGCCCCAGCATTTT.

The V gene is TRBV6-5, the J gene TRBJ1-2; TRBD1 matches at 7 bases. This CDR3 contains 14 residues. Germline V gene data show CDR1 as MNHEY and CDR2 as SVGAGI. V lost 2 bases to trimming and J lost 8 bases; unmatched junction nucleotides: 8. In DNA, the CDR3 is TGTGCCAGCAGTTACCGGGACAGTGGGTACGGCTACACCTTC. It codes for CASSYRDSGYGYTF.

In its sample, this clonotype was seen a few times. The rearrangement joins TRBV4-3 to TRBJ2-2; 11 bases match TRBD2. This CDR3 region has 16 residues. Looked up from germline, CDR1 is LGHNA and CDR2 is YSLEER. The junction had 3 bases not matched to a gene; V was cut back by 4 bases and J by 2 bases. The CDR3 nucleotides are TGCGCCAGCAGCCGACTAGCGGGGACTAACACCGGGGAGCTGTTTTTT. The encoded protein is CASSRLAGTNTGELFF.

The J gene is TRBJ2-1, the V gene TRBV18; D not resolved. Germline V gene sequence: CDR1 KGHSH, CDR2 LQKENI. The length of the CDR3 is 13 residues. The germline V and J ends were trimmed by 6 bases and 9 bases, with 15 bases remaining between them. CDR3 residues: CASSPPGLSEQFF. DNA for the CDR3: TGTGCCAGCTCTCCTCCCGGCCTCAGTGAGCAGTTCTTC.

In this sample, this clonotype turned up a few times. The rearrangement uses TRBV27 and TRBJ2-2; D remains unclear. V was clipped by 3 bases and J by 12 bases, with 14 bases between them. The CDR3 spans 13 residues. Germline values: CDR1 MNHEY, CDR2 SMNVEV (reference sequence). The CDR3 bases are TGTGCCAGCAGTTTGTCCCGACCCCAGAAGCTGTTTTTT. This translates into CASSLSRPQKLFF.

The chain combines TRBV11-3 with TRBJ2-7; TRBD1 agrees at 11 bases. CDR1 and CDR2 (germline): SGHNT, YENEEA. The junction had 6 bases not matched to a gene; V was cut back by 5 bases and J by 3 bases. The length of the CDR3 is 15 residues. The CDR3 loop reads CASSPRTGGVYEQYF. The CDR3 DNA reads TGTGCCAGCAGCCCACGGACAGGGGGCGTCTACGAGCAGTACTTC.

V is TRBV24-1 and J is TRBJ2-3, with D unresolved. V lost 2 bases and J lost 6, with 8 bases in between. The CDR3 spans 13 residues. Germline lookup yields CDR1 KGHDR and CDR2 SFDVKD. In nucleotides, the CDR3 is TGTGCCACCAGTGATTATATACACGATACGCAGTATTTT. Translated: CATSDYIHDTQYF.

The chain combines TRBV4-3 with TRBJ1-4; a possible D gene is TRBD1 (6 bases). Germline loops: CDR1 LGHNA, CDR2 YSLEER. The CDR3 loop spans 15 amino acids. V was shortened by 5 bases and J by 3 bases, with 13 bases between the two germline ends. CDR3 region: CASSSAGAANEKLFF. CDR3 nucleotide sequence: TGCGCCAGCAGCTCGGCAGGGGCAGCTAATGAAAAACTGTTTTTT.

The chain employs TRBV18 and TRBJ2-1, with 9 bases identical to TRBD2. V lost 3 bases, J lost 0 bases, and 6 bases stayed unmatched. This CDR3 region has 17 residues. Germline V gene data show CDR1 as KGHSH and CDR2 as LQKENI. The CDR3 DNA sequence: TGTGCCAGCTCACCCGGGACTAGCCTATACTCCTACAATGAGCAGTTCTTC. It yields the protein CASSPGTSLYSYNEQFF.

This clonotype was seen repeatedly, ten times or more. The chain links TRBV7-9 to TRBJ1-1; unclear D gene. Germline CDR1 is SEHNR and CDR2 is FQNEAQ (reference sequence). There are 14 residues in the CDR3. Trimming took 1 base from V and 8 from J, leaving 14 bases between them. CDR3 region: CASSLGPHLTEAFF. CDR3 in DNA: TGTGCCAGCAGCTTAGGTCCCCACCTGACCGAAGCTTTCTTT.

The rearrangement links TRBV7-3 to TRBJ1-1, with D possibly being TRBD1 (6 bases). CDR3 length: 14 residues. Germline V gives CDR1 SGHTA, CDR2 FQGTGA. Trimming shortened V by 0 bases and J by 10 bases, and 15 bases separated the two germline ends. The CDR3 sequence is CASSLTGGGRGAFF. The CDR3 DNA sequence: TGTGCCAGCAGCTTAACGGGGGGTGGCAGGGGAGCTTTCTTT.

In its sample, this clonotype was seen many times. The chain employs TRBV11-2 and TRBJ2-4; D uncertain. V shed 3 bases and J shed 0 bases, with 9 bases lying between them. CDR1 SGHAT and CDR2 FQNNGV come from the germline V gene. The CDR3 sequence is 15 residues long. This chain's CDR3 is CASSFGQLAKNIQYF. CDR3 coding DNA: TGTGCCAGCAGCTTTGGGCAGCTAGCCAAAAACATTCAGTACTTC.

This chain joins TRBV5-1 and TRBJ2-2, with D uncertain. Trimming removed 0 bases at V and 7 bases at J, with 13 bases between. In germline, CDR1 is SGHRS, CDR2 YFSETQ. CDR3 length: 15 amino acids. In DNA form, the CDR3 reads TGCGCCAGCAGCTTGGGGTCTACGGTTGTCGGGGAGCTGTTTTTT. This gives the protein CASSLGSTVVGELFF.

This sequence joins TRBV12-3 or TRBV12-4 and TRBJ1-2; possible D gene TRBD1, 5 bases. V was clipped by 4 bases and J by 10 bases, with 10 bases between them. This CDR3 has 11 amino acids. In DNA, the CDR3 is TGTGCCAGCAGTTCGGGGGTAATCTACACCTTC. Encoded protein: CASSSGVIYTF.

CDR3 DNA: TGCGCCAGCAGCCAAGAAATTTACGGGACAGACGGCTACGAGCAGTACGTC. Amino acid sequence: CASSQEIYGTDGYEQYV. The genes are TRBV4-1 and TRBJ2-7, with 7 bases lining up with TRBD1. Germline CDR1 MGHRA, CDR2 YSYEKL. Germline trimming cut 0 bases from V and 3 bases from J; bases unmatched to any gene: 11. The CDR3 contains 17 residues.

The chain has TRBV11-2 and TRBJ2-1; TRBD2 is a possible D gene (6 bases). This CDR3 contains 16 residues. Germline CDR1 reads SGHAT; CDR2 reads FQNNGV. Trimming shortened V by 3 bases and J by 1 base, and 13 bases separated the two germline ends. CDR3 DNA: TGTGCCAGCAGCTTGGGGCGGGGCTTTTCCTACAATGAGCAGTTCTTC. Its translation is CASSLGRGFSYNEQFF.

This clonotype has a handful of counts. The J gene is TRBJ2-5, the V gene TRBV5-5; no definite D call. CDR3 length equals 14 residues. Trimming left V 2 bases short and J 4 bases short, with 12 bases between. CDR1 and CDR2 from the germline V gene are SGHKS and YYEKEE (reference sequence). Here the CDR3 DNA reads TGTGCCAGCAGCTTTGGCAACCTGGGAGAGACCCAGTACTTC. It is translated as CASSFGNLGETQYF.